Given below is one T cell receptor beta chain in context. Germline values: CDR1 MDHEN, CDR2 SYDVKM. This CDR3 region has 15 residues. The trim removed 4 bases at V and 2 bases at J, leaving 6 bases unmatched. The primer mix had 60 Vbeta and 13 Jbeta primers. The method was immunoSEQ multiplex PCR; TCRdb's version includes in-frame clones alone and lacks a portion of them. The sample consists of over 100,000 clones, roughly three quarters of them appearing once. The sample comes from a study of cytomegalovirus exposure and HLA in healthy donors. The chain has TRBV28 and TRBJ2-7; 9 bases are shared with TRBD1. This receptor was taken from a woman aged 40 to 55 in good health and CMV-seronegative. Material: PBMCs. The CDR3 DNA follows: TGTGCCAGCAGTTCTCCGACAGGGGGGACCTACGAGCAGTACTTC. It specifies CASSSPTGGTYEQYF.